Detailed here is one T cell receptor (beta chain). V lost 4 bases and J lost 4; bases outside the gene matches: 8. Germline V gives CDR1 MNHEY, CDR2 SVGAGI. The CDR3 is 16 residues long. The data are from a study of T cell responses to AZD1222 COVID-19 vaccine. Using immunoSEQ multiplex PCR, the repertoire was profiled, and TCRdb retains in-frame clones only, with some absent. This table has 100,000 to 150,000 clones, approximately 83% appearing once. The TCR was taken from an adult in good health. The material was peripheral blood, obtained on day 0 of AZD1222 vaccination. This chain links TRBV6-5 with TRBJ2-3; 10 bases are a match to TRBD2. DNA for the CDR3: TGTGCCAGCAGTTTCGCTAGCGGGAGCGCTCCAGATACGCAGTATTTT. Protein: CASSFASGSAPDTQYF.